The 27 T cell receptor beta chains given below trace back to one sample, sequenced in a study of blood T cell repertoires in COVID-19. Here immunoSEQ multiplex PCR was the method, and the copy in TCRdb shows in-frame clones only, minus some. The data contain roughly 250,000 clones, about 86% of them seen just once; the ten biggest clones take up roughly 2.9%. Specimen: peripheral blood. The receptor source for this set is a woman aged 55-70 years with active or convalescent COVID-19.

V is TRBV4-1 and J is TRBJ1-1, with D tentatively TRBD1 (5 bases). Trimming removed 5 bases at V and 4 bases at J, with 11 bases between. CDR1 is MGHRA, CDR2 YSYEKL, per germline. The CDR3 runs to 13 residues. The CDR3 DNA sequence: TGCGCCAGCAGCTACGACAGTTTCACTGAAGCTTTCTTT. Translating it yields CASSYDSFTEAFF.

V and J are TRBV2 and TRBJ1-2; maybe TRBD1 (6 bases). Germline assignment: CDR1 SNHLY and CDR2 FYNNEI. The CDR3 extends over 13 amino acids. Trimming pared 7 bases from V and 4 bases from J, leaving 13 bases between. The CDR3 DNA reads TGTGCCAGCAACGCTGAGACAGGCTATGGCTACACCTTC. Its protein product is CASNAETGYGYTF.

The V gene is TRBV3-1 (or the pseudogene TRBV3-2), the J gene TRBJ1-2, with D uncertain. Trimming shortened V by 1 base and J by 8 bases, and 14 bases separated the two germline ends. The germline V gene encodes CDR1 LGHDT and CDR2 YNNKEL (reference sequence). This CDR3 is built from 14 residues. The CDR3 region is CASSQAARAGGYTF. DNA for the CDR3: TGTGCCAGCAGCCAAGCTGCGAGGGCAGGAGGCTACACCTTC.

The V call is TRBV6-5, the J call TRBJ2-2, with 7 positions matching TRBD1. This CDR3 contains 13 residues. Per germline, CDR1 MNHEY and CDR2 SVGAGI. The V gene end was trimmed by 5 bases and the J gene end by 7 bases; junction bases not matched to a gene: 4. DNA for the CDR3: TGTGCCAGCAGTCTGCGACAGGGCGGGGAGCTGTTTTTT. This encodes CASSLRQGGELFF.

This clone came up a few times. The DNA of the CDR3 is TGTGCCAGCAGCCCTCGACTCCGTCAGGGCTCCTACGAGCAGTACTTC. Translated, it gives CASSPRLRQGSYEQYF. This chain joins TRBV3-1 (or the pseudogene TRBV3-2) and TRBJ2-7; the D gene is possibly TRBD1 (5 bases). The CDR3 spans 16 residues. V shed 4 bases and J shed 0 bases, with 16 bases lying between them. CDR1 is LGHDT and CDR2 is YNNKEL in the germline V gene (reference sequence).

Note on this clone: Other DNA sequences within the sample encode an identical CDR3. The rearrangement links TRBV5-1 to TRBJ1-1, with 7 positions matching TRBD1. There are 13 residues in the CDR3. Germline V lookup: CDR1 SGHRS, CDR2 YFSETQ. The V segment lost 4 bases and the J segment 3 bases; nucleotides outside the gene matches: 3. CDR3 residues: CASSLQGDTEAFF. CDR3 sequence (DNA): TGCGCCAGCAGCCTCCAGGGGGACACTGAAGCTTTCTTT. The full variable domain, its missing parts supplied by reference TRBV5-1 and TRBJ1-1, is KAGVTQTPRYLIKTRGQQVTLSCSPISGHRSVSWYQQTPGQGLQFLFEYFSETQRNKGNFPGRFSGRQFSNSRSEMNVSTLELGDSALYLCASSLQGDTEAFFGQGTRLTVV.

The V and J genes are TRBV19 and TRBJ2-5; 11 bases align to TRBD2. CDR3 length: 14 residues. J was trimmed by 5 bases and V by 1 base; bases with no gene match: 0. The germline CDR1 and CDR2 sequences are LNHDA and SQIVND (reference sequence). In DNA form, the CDR3 reads TGTGCCAGTAGTATAGGACTAGCGGGGGAGACCCAGTACTTC. Protein: CASSIGLAGETQYF.

The chain combines TRBV11-2 with TRBJ1-3; weak D call: TRBD1 (6 bases). The CDR3 consists of 14 residues. With 1 base removed from V and 3 bases from J, the gap between germline ends came to 7 bases. Germline CDR1 reads SGHAT; CDR2 reads FQNNGV. The chain's CDR3 is CASSLAGDGNTIYF. The CDR3 DNA follows: TGTGCCAGCAGCTTAGCAGGGGATGGAAACACCATATATTTT.

There are a few counts of this clone. The CDR3 DNA reads as TGCAGCGTTGAAAGCGCCGGGACAGGGCCATTTAATGAAAAACTGTTTTTT. Protein: CSVESAGTGPFNEKLFF. This chain uses TRBV29-1 with TRBJ1-4; 9 nucleotides agree with TRBD1. Germline CDR1 SQVTM, CDR2 ANQGSEA. J gave up 4 bases and V 2 bases, and 11 bases lay outside the gene matches. This CDR3 is 17 amino acids long.

This rearrangement joins TRBV6-4 to TRBJ2-3, with D unresolved. With 4 bases removed from V and 4 bases from J, the gap between germline ends came to 9 bases. In germline, CDR1 is MRHNA, CDR2 SNTAGT. This CDR3 is 13 amino acids long. Here the CDR3 reads CASSARNPDTQYF. For the CDR3, the DNA is TGTGCCAGCAGTGCGAGGAACCCAGATACGCAGTATTTT.

The chain has TRBV11-2 and TRBJ2-3; 10 bases fit TRBD1. From germline, CDR1 is SGHAT and CDR2 FQNNGV. The CDR3 extends over 16 amino acids. V was clipped by 0 bases and J by 11 bases; unmatched bases: 11. CDR3 sequence: CASSLEWGQGNMWQYF. As DNA, the CDR3 is TGTGCCAGCAGCTTAGAGTGGGGACAGGGGAATATGTGGCAGTATTTT.

The chain recombines TRBV4-2 with TRBJ1-2, with D possibly being TRBD1 (5 bases). Germline lookup yields CDR1 LGHNA and CDR2 YNFKEQ. The V gene lost 7 bases and the J gene lost 7 bases, with 25 bases spanning the gap. The CDR3 runs 16 residues. The CDR3 spells CASTSSQGQRRGGYTF. The CDR3, as DNA: TGTGCCAGCACCAGTTCTCAGGGTCAACGGCGCGGTGGCTACACCTTC.

The genes are TRBV11-2 and TRBJ2-6; no clear D gene. The V gene's germline CDR1 is SGHAT and CDR2 FQNNGV. V was clipped by 1 base and J by 1 base, with 2 bases between them. The CDR3 is 14 amino acids. The CDR3 DNA is TGTGCCAGCAGCTTAGCATCTGGGGCCAACGTCCTGACTTTC. It encodes CASSLASGANVLTF.

Worth noting for this clone: This specimen includes other DNA sequences encoding the same CDR3. V is TRBV7-9 and J is TRBJ1-1; D not certain. The germline V and J ends were trimmed by 3 bases and 1 base, with 6 bases remaining between them. The CDR3 has 13 amino acids. Per germline, CDR1 SEHNR and CDR2 FQNEAQ (reference sequence). CDR3 region: CASSLAGNTEAFF. The CDR3 nucleotides are TGTGCCAGCAGCTTGGCAGGGAACACTGAAGCTTTCTTT.

This clone was recorded once. This CDR3 reads CASSFGGGPSNEQFF. DNA for the CDR3: TGTGCCAGCAGCTTTGGCGGGGGTCCCTCCAATGAGCAGTTCTTC. V is TRBV7-3 and J is TRBJ2-1; 7 bases agree with TRBD2. The CDR3 runs to 15 residues. CDR1 and CDR2 from the germline V gene are SGHTA and FQGTGA. V lost 3 bases to trimming and J lost 6 bases; unmatched junction nucleotides: 8.

This sequence joins TRBV5-1 and TRBJ2-7; 11 positions match TRBD2. The CDR3 is 18 amino acids. Germline-derived CDR1 and CDR2 are SGHRS and YFSETQ. Trimming took 3 bases from V and 0 from J; bases not matched to a gene: 11. In DNA form, the CDR3 reads TGCGCCAGCAGCTGGATGACTAGCGGGGAGGCCTCCTCCTACGAGCAGTACTTC. Translating it yields CASSWMTSGEASSYEQYF.

This chain joins TRBV6-5 and TRBJ2-3; TRBD2 agrees at 9 bases. After removal of 7 bases from V and 2 bases from J, the junction contained 4 bases not matched to a gene. Germline CDR1 and CDR2: MNHEY and SVGAGI. CDR3 length: 14 residues. CDR3 DNA sequence: TGTGCCAGCAACCCTAGCGGGGTCACAGATACGCAGTATTTT. Its translation is CASNPSGVTDTQYF.

The chain couples TRBV3-1 (or the pseudogene TRBV3-2) to TRBJ2-3; TRBD2 agrees at 9 bases. Losses at the gene ends were 0 bases for V and 1 base for J; bases not matched to a gene: 11. From germline, CDR1 is LGHDT and CDR2 YNNKEL (reference sequence). This CDR3 spans 19 amino acids. The chain's CDR3 is CASSQDKSGGNVCTDTQYF. CDR3 sequence (DNA): TGTGCCAGCAGCCAAGATAAAAGCGGGGGGAATGTATGCACAGATACGCAGTATTTT.

For the CDR3, the DNA is TGCGCCAGCAGTGAAAGGGGGATAGCCAAAAACATTCAGTACTTC. It yields the protein CASSERGIAKNIQYF. J is TRBJ2-4 and V is TRBV10-2, with D possibly being TRBD1 (6 bases). CDR3 length: 15 amino acids. CDR1 WSHSY and CDR2 SAAADI come from the germline V gene. The ends were cut back, 3 bases at V and 0 bases at J, with 9 bases in the middle.

A note on this clone: This sample includes further DNA sequences coding for the same CDR3. This chain joins TRBV7-8 and TRBJ2-5, with 7 bases fitting TRBD2. This CDR3 spans 15 amino acids. The V gene end was trimmed by 3 bases and the J gene end by 2 bases; junction bases not matched to a gene: 6. CDR1 is SGHVS and CDR2 is FQNEAQ in the germline V gene. CDR3 DNA sequence: TGTGCCAGCAGCTTCAGACTAGCAGGACAAGAGACCCAGTACTTC. This encodes CASSFRLAGQETQYF.

This sequence joins TRBV15 and TRBJ1-2; D is undetermined. V was pared by 0 bases and J by 4 bases, with 21 bases between. The length of the CDR3 is 18 residues. Germline values: CDR1 LNHNV, CDR2 YYDKDF (reference sequence). CDR3 in amino acids: CATSREALLETSFYGYTF. The DNA for the CDR3 is TGTGCCACCAGCAGAGAGGCCCTCCTAGAAACAAGCTTCTATGGCTACACCTTC.

This rearrangement joins TRBV19 to TRBJ2-4, with 10 bases fitting TRBD2. V shed 5 bases, J shed 2 bases, and the junction held 6 bases outside the gene matches. The CDR3 covers 16 residues. Germline CDR1 LNHDA, CDR2 SQIVND (reference sequence). DNA of the CDR3: TGTGCCAGTAGTTCCAGGACTAGCGGATCCAAAAACATTCAGTACTTC. As protein: CASSSRTSGSKNIQYF.

This clone was seen only once. The rearrangement uses TRBV19 and TRBJ2-6; TRBD1 agrees at 7 bases. Trimming removed 6 bases from V and 3 bases from J; junction bases left unmatched: 5. Germline V gene sequence: CDR1 LNHDA, CDR2 SQIVND (reference sequence). CDR3 length equals 15 residues. In DNA form, the CDR3 reads TGTGCCAGTAGCACTCACAGGGGTGGGGCCAACGTCCTGACTTTC. Translated: CASSTHRGGANVLTF.

This clone occurred a few times. This chain joins TRBV6-5 and TRBJ2-7, with 12 bases lining up with TRBD1. Germline V gene lookup returns CDR1 MNHEY and CDR2 SVGAGI. This CDR3 has 15 amino acids. J lost 9 bases, V lost 6 bases, and 12 bases had no gene match. CDR3 bases: TGTGCCAGCAGCGGCCGCCGGGACAGGGGGCGCGTGCAGTACTTC. It encodes CASSGRRDRGRVQYF.

The chain has TRBV7-8 and TRBJ2-3, with 11 bases identical to TRBD2. With V trimmed by 5 bases and J by 4 bases, 8 bases remained unmatched. The CDR3 length is 16 residues. CDR1 and CDR2 from the germline V gene are SGHVS and FQNEAQ. CDR3 loop: CASSLIAGGPPDTQYF. CDR3 nucleotide sequence: TGTGCCAGCAGCCTAATAGCGGGGGGGCCCCCAGATACGCAGTATTTT.

The CDR3 loop reads CASSQRFWRGRNTEAFF. CDR3 DNA: TGCGCCAGCAGCCAAAGGTTTTGGAGGGGCCGGAACACTGAAGCTTTCTTT. The chain is built from TRBV4-3 and TRBJ1-1; a weak D match, TRBD1 (5 bases). Trimming left V 2 bases short and J 1 base short, with 17 bases between. Germline CDR1 reads LGHNA; CDR2 reads YSLEER. CDR3 length: 17 residues.

J is TRBJ1-1 and V is TRBV28, with no clear D. CDR3 size: 14 residues. Germline CDR1 is MDHEN and CDR2 is SYDVKM. V was pared by 3 bases and J by 0 bases, with 8 bases between. The CDR3 nucleotides are TGTGCCAGCAGTTTGTTCCGGGTGAACACTGAAGCTTTCTTT. It specifies CASSLFRVNTEAFF.